The next 7 T cell receptor beta chains were all read from a single sample in a study of identifying expanded T cells in peripheral blood. Measured with immunoSEQ multiplex PCR; TCRdb has only the in-frame clones, and not every one. The data show some 77,000 clones, roughly 91% seen once. Material: blood. These receptors were collected from a person aged 18 to 75 in good health.

The rearrangement joins TRBV20-1 to TRBJ1-1, with no clear D. The germline V gene has CDR1 DFQATT and CDR2 SNEGSKA (reference sequence). Between the trimmed V and J ends, which lost 6 bases and 8 bases, there was a span of 4 bases. This CDR3 is built from 8 residues. The CDR3 DNA sequence: TGCAGTGCACCCGAAGCTTTCTTT. Translation gives CSAPEAFF.

The genes are TRBV10-1 and TRBJ1-1, with TRBD1 identical over 9 bases. The CDR3 totals 13 residues. V shed 4 bases, J shed 5 bases, and the junction held 2 bases outside the gene matches. Germline V gene sequence: CDR1 WNHNN, CDR2 SYGVQD (reference sequence). CDR3 nucleotide sequence: TGCGCCAGCAGTGGGGACAGGGTAACTGAAGCTTTCTTT. Protein product: CASSGDRVTEAFF.

The gene calls are TRBV5-1 and TRBJ1-1; 7 nucleotides align to TRBD1. This CDR3 has 15 amino acids. Germline lookup yields CDR1 SGHRS and CDR2 YFSETQ. V shed 0 bases, J shed 1 base, and the junction held 3 bases outside the gene matches. The CDR3 sequence is CASSLAGGGNTEAFF. The CDR3 DNA follows: TGCGCCAGCAGCTTGGCAGGGGGTGGGAACACTGAAGCTTTCTTT.

The rearrangement uses TRBV2 and TRBJ1-5; TRBD1 might be the D (6 bases). Germline values: CDR1 SNHLY, CDR2 FYNNEI. There are 13 residues in the CDR3. V shed 8 bases and J shed 3 bases, with 11 bases lying between them. This CDR3 is CASHRALNQPQHF. The CDR3 nucleotides read TGTGCCAGCCACAGGGCCCTCAATCAGCCCCAGCATTTT.

The genes are TRBV18 and TRBJ1-3; D gene unclear. The CDR3 length is 15 residues. From germline, CDR1 is KGHSH and CDR2 LQKENI. V lost 2 bases to trimming and J lost 1 base, with 9 bases between them. The CDR3, as DNA: TGTGCCAGCTCACCAGGTCTACCATCTGGAAACACCATATATTTT. Its translation is CASSPGLPSGNTIYF.

This clone was observed a handful of times. V and J are TRBV7-9 and TRBJ2-7; 8 bases agree with TRBD2. J was trimmed by 2 bases and V by 1 base; bases with no gene match: 4. This CDR3 spans 15 amino acids. CDR1 is SEHNR and CDR2 is FQNEAQ in the germline V gene (reference sequence). This CDR3 is CASSLGSGATYEQYF. The CDR3 DNA reads as TGTGCCAGCAGCTTAGGTAGCGGGGCAACCTACGAGCAGTACTTC. The entire variable domain, with the rest obtained from reference TRBV7-9 and TRBJ2-7, is as follows: DTGVSQNPRHKITKRGQNVTFRCDPISEHNRLYWYRQTLGQGPEFLTYFQNEAQLEKSRLLSDRFSAERPKGSFSTLEIQRTEQGDSAMYLCASSLGSGATYEQYFGPGTRLTVT.

The chain couples TRBV6-5 to TRBJ1-1; D is ambiguous. The CDR3 is made up of 13 amino acids. Germline CDR1 reads MNHEY; CDR2 reads SVGAGI. V was pared by 2 bases and J by 2 bases, with 6 bases between. CDR3 DNA sequence: TGTGCCAGCAGTTACGGGTTTAACACTGAAGCTTTCTTT. Its protein is CASSYGFNTEAFF.